There are a few counts of the clone carrying this T cell receptor beta chain. The antigen remains unidentified. This sample is part of a study of T-cell reconstitution after alpha-beta-depleted transplantation in children. General study findings and limits: By one year post-transplant, T-cell counts and diversity largely arose from T cells that were newly produced. Reportedly, roughly two months post-transplant, alpha-beta T cells arose from several hundred expanded graft clones.

The CDR3 is 13 residues long. Trimming took 3 bases from V and 3 from J, leaving 9 bases between them. Germline loops: CDR1 MDHEN, CDR2 SYDVKM. A TCRbeta library incorporating unique molecular identifiers was prepared. TCRdb reprocessed the PCR reads via MiXCR and lists one record per CDR3 protein. Of 200,000 to 250,000 distinct CDR3 sequences in the sample, roughly 8% were seen once. The sample here was PBMCs, mostly from graft donor cells, taken 180 days after TCRalphabeta/CD19-depleted stem cell transplant. The chain couples TRBV28 to TRBJ2-7; D uncertain. This sequence was found in a male patient younger than 18 who had a stem cell transplant for acute lymphoblastic leukemia, so the T cells may come from the graft donor. The CDR3: CASSFSPHYEQYF. The CDR3, as DNA: TGTGCCAGCAGTTTTAGCCCCCACTACGAGCAGTACTTC. Complete variable domain (other parts from reference TRBV28 and TRBJ2-7): DVKVTQSSRYLVKRTGEKVFLECVQDMDHENMFWYRQDPGLGLRLIYFSYDVKMKEKGDIPEGYSVSREKKERFSLILESASTNQTSMYLCASSFSPHYEQYFGPGTRLTVT.